The clone carrying this T cell receptor beta chain came up once. Ages ranged from about 18 to 90 years, with residence in about two dozen US areas. Participants' reported clinical history set cohort assignment. The CDR3 length is 15 residues. CDR1 is MDHEN and CDR2 is SYDVKM in the germline V gene. J gave up 0 bases and V 6 bases, and 5 bases lay outside the gene matches. The table came from immunoSEQ multiplex PCR; TCRdb's copy has only in-frame clones and leaves some out. The sample holds some 530,000 clones; approximately 86% are singletons and the top ten take roughly 8%. These data originate in a study of blood T cell repertoires in COVID-19. Turning to the study itself: Samples representing acute and convalescent COVID-19 were sourced from the United States, Italy and Spain.

Material: PBMCs or T cells enriched from blood (not recorded which). This TCR was sampled from a woman aged 55-75 years who had recovered from COVID-19. This rearrangement joins TRBV28 to TRBJ2-3; TRBD2 aligns across 8 bases. CDR3 DNA sequence: TGTGCCAGCAGGAGCATAGCGGGGAGCACAGATACGCAGTATTTT. It specifies CASRSIAGSTDTQYF.